The rows below give T cell receptor beta chains drawn from one sample of a study of cytomegalovirus exposure and HLA in healthy donors. Sequenced by immunoSEQ multiplex PCR; TCRdb stores in-frame clones only, minus some. The sample holds 130,000 to 150,000 clones, approximately 90% seen once. The sequencing sample was made of PBMCs. These receptor sequences come from a young man in good health and CMV-seronegative. CDR3s include the opening cysteine and the closing phenylalanine or tryptophan. A D gene is named only where the DNA matches it firmly. Clone size is not always given. Where it is, it says once, few, many or a class for expanded clones.

size | J | V | D | CDR3 | DNA
- | TRBJ1-5 | TRBV19 | - | CASGGGGNQPQHF | TGTGCCAGCGGAGGCGGGGGCAATCAGCCCCAGCATTTT
- | TRBJ1-2 | TRBV10-3 | - | CAISTPGENGYTF | TGTGCCATCTCAACCCCGGGGGAGAATGGCTACACCTTC
once | TRBJ2-1 | TRBV18 | - | CASSRGPPDYNEQFF | TGTGCCAGCTCACGGGGCCCCCCCGACTACAATGAGCAGTTCTTC
- | TRBJ2-7 | TRBV6-5 | TRBD2 | CASRRGGGGYEQYF | TGTGCCAGCAGGCGGGGGGGCGGGGGCTACGAGCAGTACTTC
- | TRBJ2-5 | TRBV7-2 | TRBD1 | CASSPRQGWETQYF | TGTGCCAGCAGCCCACGACAGGGCTGGGAGACCCAGTACTTC
- | TRBJ1-5 | TRBV7-9 | - | CASSLVDGGSNQPQHF | TGTGCCAGCAGCTTAGTGGACGGGGGGAGCAATCAGCCCCAGCATTTT
few | TRBJ2-4 | TRBV7-8 | TRBD2 | CASSPYRLAGGRIAKNIQYF | TGTGCCAGCAGCCCCTATCGACTAGCGGGAGGGAGAATAGCCAAAAACATTCAGTACTTC
- | TRBJ1-2 | TRBV6-1 | - | CASRPTINYGYTF | TGTGCCAGCAGACCCACAATTAACTATGGCTACACCTTC
- | TRBJ2-5 | TRBV7-8 | TRBD2 | CASSSIMASGKETQYF | TGTGCCAGCAGCTCGATAATGGCTAGCGGGAAAGAGACCCAGTACTTC
- | TRBJ2-5 | TRBV10-3 | TRBD2 | CAIGGTSGKETQYF | TGTGCCATCGGGGGGACTAGCGGGAAAGAGACCCAGTACTTC
- | TRBJ2-1 | TRBV2 | - | CASNYGSSAEQFF | TGTGCCAGCAACTACGGGTCCTCGGCGGAGCAGTTCTTC
- | TRBJ2-3 | TRBV9 | - | CASSVAPGLDTQYF | TGTGCCAGCAGCGTAGCGCCAGGGTTAGATACGCAGTATTTT
- | TRBJ1-4 | TRBV7-2 | TRBD1 | CASSLAWGPNGTVTNEKLFF | TGTGCCAGCAGCTTAGCCTGGGGTCCGAATGGGACAGTTACAAATGAAAAACTGTTTTTT
- | TRBJ2-2 | TRBV4-1 | TRBD1 | CASSDRGDTGELFF | TGCGCCAGCAGCGACAGGGGGGATACCGGGGAGCTGTTTTTT
- | TRBJ2-3 | TRBV6-5 | TRBD1 | CASRGTANTDTQYF | TGTGCCAGCAGGGGGACAGCCAATACAGATACGCAGTATTTT
- | TRBJ1-1 | TRBV18 | - | CASSPNEFEAFF | TGTGCCAGCTCGCCTAACGAGTTTGAAGCTTTCTTT
- | TRBJ2-3 | TRBV6-1 | - | CAAVGGASTDTQYF | TGTGCTGCCGTGGGGGGGGCTAGCACAGATACGCAGTATTTT
once | TRBJ2-1 | TRBV4-2 | TRBD2 | CASSQHNLLAGGPNEQFF | TGTGCCAGCAGCCAACACAACCTACTAGCGGGGGGCCCCAATGAGCAGTTCTTC
- | TRBJ2-1 | TRBV4-2 | - | CASRTGHEQFF | TGTGCCAGCAGAACAGGGCATGAGCAGTTCTTC
- | TRBJ2-5 | TRBV6-4 | TRBD2 | CASSDPWTSLGETQYF | TGTGCCAGCAGTGACCCCTGGACTAGCCTTGGGGAGACCCAGTACTTC
- | TRBJ1-1 | TRBV20-1 | TRBD1 | CRAYRGPRAFF | TGCAGGGCTTACAGGGGTCCTCGAGCTTTCTTT
- | TRBJ1-1 | TRBV10-3 | TRBD1 | CAISESSRGRDTEAFF | TGTGCCATCAGTGAGTCGAGCAGGGGGCGGGACACTGAAGCTTTCTTT
- | TRBJ1-2 | TRBV9 | TRBD1 | CASSPRGGDPYGYTF | TGTGCCAGCAGCCCCCGAGGGGGCGACCCCTATGGCTACACCTTC
once | TRBJ1-5 | TRBV10-3 | - | CAISGSFQVGGQPQHF | TGTGCCATCAGTGGCTCATTCCAGGTCGGAGGTCAGCCCCAGCATTTT
- | TRBJ2-3 | TRBV9 | TRBD2 | CASSEGTSGRVRADTQYF | TGTGCCAGCAGCGAGGGGACTAGCGGGAGGGTGCGAGCAGATACGCAGTATTTT
- | TRBJ1-2 | TRBV5-6 | TRBD1 | CASSLFRQGARDGYTF | TGTGCCAGCAGCTTATTTAGACAGGGGGCGCGTGATGGCTACACCTTC
- | TRBJ2-1 | TRBV7-2 | - | CASSLGGLSNNEQFF | TGTGCCAGCAGCTTAGGTGGACTTTCAAACAATGAGCAGTTCTTC
- | TRBJ1-2 | TRBV7-2 | - | CASSLASRNLVYGYTF | TGTGCCAGCAGCTTAGCTTCCCGCAATCTAGTCTATGGCTACACCTTC
- | TRBJ2-3 | TRBV10-3 | - | CAIKTGRADTQYF | TGTGCCATCAAAACCGGGCGGGCAGATACGCAGTATTTT
few | TRBJ2-3 | TRBV18 | - | CASSPPGASTDTQYF | TGTGCCAGCTCACCACCAGGGGCTAGCACAGATACGCAGTATTTT
- | TRBJ1-5 | TRBV2 | - | CASSDIPRGRGNQPQHF | TGTGCCAGCAGTGATATTCCCAGGGGTAGGGGCAATCAGCCCCAGCATTTT
- | TRBJ1-2 | TRBV7-9 | TRBD1 | CASSSNRGRYYGYTF | TGTGCCAGCAGCTCGAACAGGGGTCGGTACTATGGCTACACCTTC
- | TRBJ1-5 | TRBV6-6 | - | CASRGSRSYSNQPQHF | TGTGCCAGCAGAGGGAGCAGATCTTATAGCAATCAGCCCCAGCATTTT
- | TRBJ1-2 | TRBV6-6 | - | CASSYYGESGTYGYTF | TGTGCCAGCAGTTACTATGGGGAGTCAGGCACTTATGGCTACACCTTC
- | TRBJ2-3 | TRBV7-8 | - | CASSPSPGQRTDTQYF | TGTGCCAGCAGCCCCTCGCCGGGACAACGCACAGATACGCAGTATTTT
once | TRBJ2-1 | TRBV5-1 | TRBD2 | CASSLGLAVTSYNEQFF | TGCGCCAGCAGCTTGGGACTAGCGGTAACTTCCTACAATGAGCAGTTCTTC
- | TRBJ2-1 | TRBV27 | TRBD2 | CASSFLGLAGAAEQFF | TGTGCCAGCAGTTTTTTGGGACTAGCGGGAGCAGCTGAGCAGTTCTTC
- | TRBJ2-1 | TRBV5-4 | TRBD2 | CASSVSGGQYNEQFF | TGTGCCAGCAGCGTGAGCGGGGGCCAATACAATGAGCAGTTCTTC
- | TRBJ2-7 | TRBV5-1 | - | CASSLPSYEQYF | TGCGCCAGCAGCTTGCCGAGCTACGAGCAGTACTTC
- | TRBJ1-6 | TRBV27 | - | CASSFRSYNSPLHF | TGTGCCAGCAGTTTCCGGTCCTATAATTCACCCCTCCACTTT
- | TRBJ2-1 | TRBV13 | TRBD2 | CASSPAPGGRSYNEQFF | TGTGCCAGCAGCCCAGCGCCTGGCGGGAGGTCCTACAATGAGCAGTTCTTC
- | TRBJ2-1 | TRBV19 | - | CASSIRTVSYNEQFF | TGTGCCAGTAGTATACGGACAGTCTCCTACAATGAGCAGTTCTTC
- | TRBJ1-6 | TRBV6-6 | - | CASTRGYNSPLHF | TGTGCCAGCACCCGGGGCTATAATTCACCCCTCCACTTT
- | TRBJ2-1 | TRBV2 | - | CASSGGYEQFF | TGTGCCAGCAGTGGAGGGTATGAGCAGTTCTTC
- | TRBJ2-4 | TRBV13 | TRBD2 | CASRFRGGAENIQYF | TGTGCCAGCAGGTTCCGCGGGGGGGCCGAAAACATTCAGTACTTC
- | TRBJ1-1 | TRBV14 | - | CASSEEGRGNTEAFF | TGTGCCAGCAGCGAAGAAGGACGGGGGAACACTGAAGCTTTCTTT